Listed here are 14 T cell receptor beta chains from one sample, sequenced in a study of shared clonotypes between healthy human individuals. It was CD45RO-negative cells, positively selected for CCR7, that made up naive CD8 cells, with terminally differentiated effector memory CD45RA+ cells excluded. The data were produced by immunoSEQ multiplex PCR, yet TCRdb's version contains in-frame clones alone and is incomplete. This table has about 2.1 million clones, around 93% appearing once. The sample taken for sequencing was naive CD8+ T cells from PBMCs. These TCRs come from a man younger than 35 in good health. Some clones in this sample may be carry-over from other donors' samples.

This chain uses TRBV4-2 with TRBJ2-7, with 8 bases identical to TRBD1. The CDR3 is 16 amino acids. After removal of 0 bases from V and 2 bases from J, the junction contained 6 bases not matched to a gene. The germline gives CDR1 LGHNA, CDR2 YNFKEQ. The CDR3 DNA follows: TGTGCCAGCAGCCAAGATTTAGGACAGGGAACCTACGAGCAGTACTTC. Amino acid sequence: CASSQDLGQGTYEQYF.

To note about this clone: Within the sample, other DNA sequences also encode this same CDR3. The CDR3 sequence is CASSPYDSSNTGELFF. Here the CDR3 DNA reads TGCGCCAGCAGCCCATACGACAGCTCGAACACCGGGGAGCTGTTTTTT. The chain links TRBV4-3 to TRBJ2-2; D is possibly TRBD1 (5 bases). Germline CDR1 reads LGHNA; CDR2 reads YSLEER. The V end was cut by 4 bases, the J end by 0 bases, with 12 bases between. CDR3 length equals 16 residues.

The count of this clone is one. This rearrangement joins TRBV10-3 to TRBJ2-5, with 14 bases that match TRBD2. Germline values: CDR1 ENHRY, CDR2 SYGVKD. The CDR3 is made up of 15 amino acids. V lost 6 bases and J lost 4; bases outside the gene matches: 4. The CDR3 reads CAIRPGLAGAETQYF. CDR3 sequence (DNA): TGTGCCATCAGGCCGGGACTAGCGGGAGCAGAGACCCAGTACTTC.

The chain is built from TRBV4-1 and TRBJ2-5; D is undetermined. Trimming shortened V by 2 bases and J by 7 bases, and 8 bases separated the two germline ends. CDR3 length: 12 residues. Germline V gives CDR1 MGHRA, CDR2 YSYEKL. The CDR3: CASSQSSGTQYF. The CDR3 region has the DNA TGCGCCAGCAGCCAATCCTCGGGGACCCAGTACTTC.

V usage is TRBV19 and J usage is TRBJ1-1; D is undetermined. The CDR3 covers 13 residues. V lost 0 bases and J lost 3, with 5 bases in between. CDR1 is LNHDA, CDR2 SQIVND, per germline (reference sequence). This CDR3 is CASSIDPDTEAFF. The CDR3 DNA reads as TGTGCCAGTAGTATAGATCCGGACACTGAAGCTTTCTTT.

The rearrangement joins TRBV29-1 to TRBJ1-1, with unresolved D. The CDR3 runs 12 residues. Germline V gene lookup returns CDR1 SQVTM and CDR2 ANQGSEA. The ends were cut back, 7 bases at V and 4 bases at J, with 13 bases in the middle. CDR3 nucleotides: TGCAGCGCCCCCGCTCTACCCACTGAAGCTTTCTTT. Protein sequence: CSAPALPTEAFF.

The chain combines TRBV6-5 with TRBJ2-3; perhaps TRBD2 as D (5 bases). The germline V gene has CDR1 MNHEY and CDR2 SVGAGI. Trimming cost V 8 bases and J 3 bases, with 15 bases left between them. The CDR3 runs 14 residues. CDR3: CASRGAAWTDTQYF. The CDR3 DNA reads TGTGCCAGCCGGGGAGCAGCTTGGACAGATACGCAGTATTTT.

This clone was seen a single time. The chain employs TRBV19 and TRBJ2-3, with D possibly TRBD1 on 6 matching bases. The CDR3 is 17 residues long. Germline CDR1 reads LNHDA; CDR2 reads SQIVND (reference sequence). Trimming shortened V by 1 base and J by 0 bases, and 14 bases separated the two germline ends. The CDR3 loop is CASSIGFRGGSTDTQYF. DNA of the CDR3: TGTGCCAGTAGTATAGGTTTCCGAGGGGGTAGCACAGATACGCAGTATTTT.

This clone was counted a single time. The rearrangement joins TRBV27 to TRBJ1-1; D is possibly TRBD1 (5 bases). Germline assignment: CDR1 MNHEY and CDR2 SMNVEV (reference sequence). V dropped 2 bases and J dropped 4 bases, with 20 bases sitting between them. CDR3 length: 17 residues. This CDR3 is CASSLRGDGLLTTEAFF. The DNA of the CDR3 is TGTGCCAGCAGTTTAAGAGGGGACGGACTCCTTACCACTGAAGCTTTCTTT.

This sequence joins TRBV4-1 and TRBJ1-2; D ambiguous. V dropped 0 bases and J dropped 4 bases, with 9 bases sitting between them. Germline CDR1 is MGHRA and CDR2 is YSYEKL. The CDR3 spans 14 residues. CDR3 nucleotide sequence: TGCGCCAGCAGCCAAGAGGGCCGGACCTATGGCTACACCTTC. Residues: CASSQEGRTYGYTF.

The rearrangement joins TRBV7-9 to TRBJ2-7, with TRBD2 identical over 13 bases. V lost 3 bases, J lost 2 bases, and 4 bases stayed unmatched. CDR3 length: 16 residues. CDR1 is SEHNR, CDR2 FQNEAQ, per germline (reference sequence). CDR3: CASSLGTSGITYEQYF. The CDR3 DNA reads TGTGCCAGCAGCTTGGGGACTAGCGGGATTACCTACGAGCAGTACTTC.

This chain uses TRBV7-6 with TRBJ1-1; no firm D call. The CDR3 runs 16 residues. Deletions cut 2 bases from V and 8 bases from J, with 21 bases between. The germline CDR1 and CDR2 sequences are SGHVS and FNYEAQ. As DNA, the CDR3 is TGTGCCAGCAGCTTACCCCGGGATCACCCGTCCGGGGAAGCTTTCTTT. This codes for CASSLPRDHPSGEAFF.

The chain has TRBV27 and TRBJ2-1; D unclear. Germline V gene lookup returns CDR1 MNHEY and CDR2 SMNVEV (reference sequence). This CDR3 has 14 residues. The germline V and J ends were trimmed by 5 bases and 4 bases, with 12 bases remaining between them. CDR3 region: CASSNRANYNEQFF. CDR3 DNA: TGTGCCAGCAGTAACCGGGCCAATTACAATGAGCAGTTCTTC.

This rearrangement joins TRBV19 to TRBJ1-2, with D possibly matching TRBD1 (6 bases). Trimming pared 4 bases from V and 3 bases from J, leaving 12 bases between. The germline gives CDR1 LNHDA, CDR2 SQIVND (reference sequence). This CDR3 spans 14 amino acids. The CDR3 sequence: CASSSSGADYGYTF. The CDR3 DNA is TGTGCCAGTAGTAGCTCGGGGGCAGACTATGGCTACACCTTC. Full variable domain (outside the CDR3, taken from reference TRBV19 and TRBJ1-2): DGGITQSPKYLFRKEGQNVTLSCEQNLNHDAMYWYRQDPGQGLRLIYYSQIVNDFQKGDIAEGYSVSREKKESFPLTVTSAQKNPTAFYLCASSSSGADYGYTFGSGTRLTVV.